This is a list of T cell receptor beta chains from one sample in a study of blood T cell repertoires in COVID-19. Using immunoSEQ multiplex PCR, the repertoire was profiled, and TCRdb retains in-frame clones only, with some absent. Among about 200,000 clones listed, roughly 85% were seen once. Specimen: PBMCs or T cells enriched from blood (not recorded which). Every receptor here comes from a man aged 40-50 years who had recovered from COVID-19. CDR3s include the opening cysteine and the closing phenylalanine or tryptophan. Fields, in order: J gene, V gene, D gene, clone size, CDR3 DNA, CDR3 protein. The D gene is left open where the match is weak. The size of a clone is reported for some rows only, either as once, few or many, or as a class for expanded clones.

>TRBJ1-3|TRBV9|TRBD1|NA
TGTGCCAGCCCAGATGGGACAGTCGCCTCCAAAATTGCTGGAAACACCATATATTTT
CASPDGTVASKIAGNTIYF
>TRBJ1-6|TRBV14|NA|once
TGTGCCAGCAGGCAGAACATAGGGGGATCACCCCTCCACTTT
CASRQNIGGSPLHF
>TRBJ2-2|TRBV7-8|TRBD2|NA
TGTGCCAGCAGCTCCCTAAAAGCGGGAGACACCGGGGAGCTGTTTTTT
CASSSLKAGDTGELFF
>TRBJ2-5|TRBV12-3/TRBV12-4|TRBD2|NA
TGTGCCAGCAGTTTTCGGGGGGTAGAGACCCAGTACTTC
CASSFRGVETQYF
>TRBJ2-5|TRBV18|NA|NA
TGTGCCAGCTCACCCGATGATGTCAGCCAGTACTTC
CASSPDDVSQYF
>TRBJ1-2|TRBV10-3|TRBD1|once
TGTGCCATCAGTGAGTCGGGGACAGGGCTCTATGGCTACACCTTC
CAISESGTGLYGYTF
>TRBJ1-1|TRBV5-1|NA|NA
TGCGCCAGCAGTTTAACAGGGACGAACACTGAAGCTTTCTTT
CASSLTGTNTEAFF
>TRBJ2-7|TRBV19|NA|NA
TGTGCCAGTAGTATGGGCAGGGTATCCGAGCAGTACTTC
CASSMGRVSEQYF
>TRBJ2-2|TRBV5-1|NA|NA
TGCGCCAGCAGCTTGAACCCTTCGGGGGACACCGGGGAGCTGTTTTTT
CASSLNPSGDTGELFF
>TRBJ1-1|TRBV6-5|TRBD1|NA
TGTGCCAGCAGCTCCGGGACAGAGCATGAAGCTTTCTTT
CASSSGTEHEAFF
>TRBJ1-2|TRBV27|TRBD1|once
TGTGCCAGCAGTGTCTCGACAGGGGGGGGTTTGGATGGCTACACCTTC
CASSVSTGGGLDGYTF
>TRBJ1-4|TRBV7-6|TRBD1|NA
TGTGCCAGCAGCCTGGGACAGGGGCGCGAAAAACTGTTTTTT
CASSLGQGREKLFF
>TRBJ1-2|TRBV2|TRBD1|NA
TGTGCCAGCAAAACCGGGACAGGGAGCGCTGGCTACACCTTC
CASKTGTGSAGYTF
>TRBJ2-3|TRBV7-2|NA|NA
TGTGCCAGCAGCTTAGTTTGGGGCCCCAGCACAGATACGCAGTATTTT
CASSLVWGPSTDTQYF
>TRBJ2-5|TRBV28|NA|NA
TGTGCCAGCAGTTTATGGGGCGAGCAAGAGACCCAGTACTTC
CASSLWGEQETQYF
>TRBJ2-7|TRBV27|TRBD1|few
TGTGCCAGCAAAGAGGTCCAGGGGGCTTTCGACGAGCAGTACTTC
CASKEVQGAFDEQYF
>TRBJ2-5|TRBV7-7|TRBD2|NA
TGTGCTAGCAGCTTTGAGGGAGGGCCGTGGGAGACCCAGTACTTC
CASSFEGGPWETQYF
>TRBJ2-1|TRBV12-3/TRBV12-4|NA|NA
TGTGCCAGCAACCAAAGGGGGGAGCAGTTCTTC
CASNQRGEQFF
>TRBJ2-1|TRBV24-1|TRBD2|NA
TGTGCCACCAGTGATCCCCGGACTAGCGATGGGAATGAGCAGTTCTTC
CATSDPRTSDGNEQFF
>TRBJ1-4|TRBV7-2|TRBD1|NA
TGTGCCAGCAGCTCTGGGACAGCTGGAAATGAAAAACTGTTTTTT
CASSSGTAGNEKLFF
>TRBJ1-3|TRBV6-5|TRBD1|NA
TGTGCCAGCAGTCGGACAGGACTTTCTGGAAACACCATATATTTT
CASSRTGLSGNTIYF
>TRBJ1-1|TRBV11-2|NA|NA
TGTGCCAGCAGCGTACACGAATTCTTAACTGAAGCTTTCTTT
CASSVHEFLTEAFF
>TRBJ1-2|TRBV4-1|TRBD1|NA
TGCGCCAGCAGCCATCCTGAAGGAGGGGGCGCCGGCTATGGCTACACCTTC
CASSHPEGGGAGYGYTF
>TRBJ1-4|TRBV7-2|NA|NA
TGTGCCAGCAGGGAGACCAATGAAAAACTGTTTTTT
CASRETNEKLFF
>TRBJ2-7|TRBV5-1|TRBD2|few
TGCGCCAGCAGCTTGGGACTAGCGGGAGGGGCCCACGAGCAGTACTTC
CASSLGLAGGAHEQYF
>TRBJ1-4|TRBV6-5|TRBD1|NA
TGTGCCAGCAGTAGAGGACAGGCCAAAAAACTGTTTTTT
CASSRGQAKKLFF
>TRBJ2-3|TRBV7-3|NA|NA
TGTGCCAGCAGCTTACGCGGCGGGTTGGATACGCAGTATTTT
CASSLRGGLDTQYF
>TRBJ1-5|TRBV9|TRBD1|NA
TGTGCCAGCAGCCCAGGGACAGCCAGCAATCAGCCCCAGCATTTT
CASSPGTASNQPQHF
>TRBJ2-2|TRBV27|TRBD2|NA
TGTGCCAGCAGTTTATCAAGCGGGAGGGCCTCGGTTACCGGGGAGCTGTTTTTT
CASSLSSGRASVTGELFF
>TRBJ1-1|TRBV5-1|TRBD1|NA
TGCGCCAGCAGTTTAGATCCGGGACAGGGCACTGAAGCTTTCTTT
CASSLDPGQGTEAFF
>TRBJ1-2|TRBV15|NA|NA
TGTGCCACCAGCAGAGATAGATACAGGTCCTATGGCTACACCTTC
CATSRDRYRSYGYTF
>TRBJ2-7|TRBV10-2|TRBD1|NA
TGCGCCAGCCGCGACCCGGGACAGGGGGTCGAGCAGCACTTC
CASRDPGQGVEQHF
>TRBJ1-2|TRBV5-6|NA|once
TGTGCCAGCAGACCAACGACCGGGGAATATGGCTACACCTTC
CASRPTTGEYGYTF
>TRBJ2-5|TRBV28|NA|NA
TGTGCCAGCAGACCCCCTCCGCGGGGTACCCAGTACTTC
CASRPPPRGTQYF
>TRBJ2-3|TRBV5-5|TRBD1|NA
TGTGCCAGCAATTACCGTACGAGACAGGGGCATATTAGCACAGATACGCAGTATTTT
CASNYRTRQGHISTDTQYF
>TRBJ2-5|TRBV5-4|NA|NA
TGTGCCAGCAGCCTATGGGACACCGGATTCGACCAGTACTTC
CASSLWDTGFDQYF
>TRBJ2-7|TRBV5-1|TRBD1|NA
TGCGCCAGCAGCTCGACAGGGGGGTTATACGAGCAGTACTTC
CASSSTGGLYEQYF
>TRBJ2-7|TRBV4-1|TRBD2|few
TGCGCCAGCAGCCGAACTACTAGCGGGATTGTCTACGAGCAGTACTTC
CASSRTTSGIVYEQYF
>TRBJ1-1|TRBV6-5|TRBD1|NA
TGTGCCAGCAGTCGGACAGGGGGCTCCAACACTGAAGCTTTCTTT
CASSRTGGSNTEAFF
>TRBJ1-6|TRBV29-1|NA|NA
TGCAGCGTTGGGGCAGGGATTAATTCACCCCTCCACTTT
CSVGAGINSPLHF
>TRBJ2-5|TRBV19|TRBD2|NA
TGTGCCAGTAGTACCTACTTCGGGGGGCAAGAGACCCAGTACTTC
CASSTYFGGQETQYF